A selection of T cell receptor beta chains follows, all from one sample in a study of cytomegalovirus exposure and HLA in healthy donors. Libraries were prepared by immunoSEQ multiplex PCR; TCRdb keeps only in-frame clonotypes and omits some of them. The sample holds under 100,000 clones, around 79% seen once. The sample consisted of PBMCs. These receptors came from a man in his thirties or forties in good health and CMV-seronegative. The CDR3 runs from the conserved cysteine through the conserved F or W. D genes are given only for firm matches. The size field is filled for only some rows; it gives once, few, many or a size class.

j_call d_call clone_size v_call cdr3_nt cdr3_aa
TRBJ2-5 - - TRBV12-5 TGTGCTAGTGGTTTGGTCGGGACCCAGTACTTC CASGLVGTQYF
TRBJ2-1 TRBD2 - TRBV9 TGTGCCAGCAACTGGCGGGGGGTTTATGAGCAGTTCTTC CASNWRGVYEQFF
TRBJ1-4 TRBD1 - TRBV19 TGTGCCAGTAGTAAACCGGGACAGCCGAATGAAAAACTGTTTTTT CASSKPGQPNEKLFF
TRBJ2-7 TRBD1 - TRBV9 TGTGCCAGCAGCGTAGGAGGGACAGAGGACGAGCAGTACTTC CASSVGGTEDEQYF
TRBJ1-5 - - TRBV6-1 TGTGCCACACATTTGGAGCTTAGCAATCAGCCCCAGCATTTT CATHLELSNQPQHF
TRBJ1-1 TRBD1 - TRBV6-5 TGTGCCAGCAGGGACCCAGGGGGCCGGAACACTGAAGCTTTCTTT CASRDPGGRNTEAFF
TRBJ1-2 - - TRBV6-5 TGTGCCAGCAGGGACAGTATCTATGGCTACACCTTC CASRDSIYGYTF
TRBJ2-1 TRBD1 - TRBV5-4 TGTGCCAGCAGCGCCGGGACAGGGGGAAGCAATGAGCAGTTCTTC CASSAGTGGSNEQFF
TRBJ2-7 TRBD2 few TRBV4-2 TGTGCCAGCAGCCAATCCCCGACTAGCGGGAGTGGCGAGCAGTACTTC CASSQSPTSGSGEQYF
TRBJ2-3 TRBD2 - TRBV4-2 TGTGCCAGCAAAACTAGCGGGAAAGGTCGGTCAGATACGCAGTATTTT CASKTSGKGRSDTQYF
TRBJ1-5 - - TRBV18 TGTGCCAGCTCACGCGTCGCAGGGAAACAGCCCCAGCATTTT CASSRVAGKQPQHF
TRBJ1-4 - - TRBV27 TGTGCCACTCGGACAGTCGGCGAAAAACTGTTTTTT CATRTVGEKLFF
TRBJ2-5 TRBD1 - TRBV6-5 TGTGCCAGCAGCCAGGGGGTGGCAGGGACCCAGTACTTC CASSQGVAGTQYF
TRBJ2-5 - - TRBV6-5 TGTGCCAGCAGTTACCCTGACAGGAAAGAGACCCAGTACTTC CASSYPDRKETQYF
TRBJ2-2 TRBD1 - TRBV6-1 TGTGCCAGCAGTGATGGGACAGGGATCCCCGGGGAGCTGTTTTTT CASSDGTGIPGELFF
TRBJ1-5 - - TRBV23-1 TGCGCCCGCAAAGGAAGGATAGGAGTGAAAAATCAGCCCCAGCATTTT CARKGRIGVKNQPQHF
TRBJ1-2 - - TRBV7-2 TGTGCCAGCAGCTCTCCGCTTGGGGGGAACACTAACTATGGCTACACCTTC CASSSPLGGNTNYGYTF
TRBJ2-1 TRBD2 - TRBV9 TGTGCCAGCAGCGTAGAAGGGAGGGTTGATGAGCAGTTCTTC CASSVEGRVDEQFF
TRBJ2-1 - - TRBV27 TGTGCCAGCAGTGGTGACAGTGGCTCCTACAATGAGCAGTTCTTC CASSGDSGSYNEQFF
TRBJ2-5 - - TRBV4-2 TGTGCCAGCAGCCAAGCTCCAGGGGACCTAGTGGCCCAGTACTTC CASSQAPGDLVAQYF
TRBJ1-2 TRBD1 - TRBV27 TGTGCCAGCAGTGGGGCCGGGACAGGGAAACTCTATGGCTACACCTTC CASSGAGTGKLYGYTF
TRBJ1-1 TRBD1 - TRBV19 TGTGCCAGTAGTATTATCGACAGGGCGAACACTGAAGCTTTCTTT CASSIIDRANTEAFF
TRBJ2-7 - few TRBV19 TGTGCCAGTAGTATCTCCCCCAGCTACGAGCAGTACTTC CASSISPSYEQYF
TRBJ1-5 - - TRBV6-5 TGTGCCAGCAGTAGGGCGGAGGGGCCCCAGCATTTT CASSRAEGPQHF
TRBJ2-1 - few TRBV11-3 TGTGCCAGCAGCTTAGACGGGAGTTCCTACAATGAGCAGTTCTTC CASSLDGSSYNEQFF
TRBJ2-3 - - TRBV18 TGTGCCAGCTCACAACAGGGATCGGGCACAGATACGCAGTATTTT CASSQQGSGTDTQYF
TRBJ2-2 - - TRBV7-9 TGTGCCAGCAGTAAATCGGGAAACGGGGAGCTGTTTTTT CASSKSGNGELFF
TRBJ2-2 - once TRBV27 TGTGCCAGCAGTTTCTCCCGCCTGAGGGGGGAGCTGTTTTTT CASSFSRLRGELFF
TRBJ2-7 TRBD1 - TRBV6-1 TGTGCCAGCAGTCCCGGGACAGGGTCCAACTACGAGCAGTACTTC CASSPGTGSNYEQYF
TRBJ1-5 - few TRBV6-5 TGTGCCAGCAGGCTCGACAGAAGTCAGCCCCAGCATTTT CASRLDRSQPQHF
TRBJ2-5 TRBD1 - TRBV10-3 TGTGCCATCAGGGGGACAGGCGAGACCCAGTACTTC CAIRGTGETQYF
TRBJ1-5 - once TRBV7-8 TGTGCCAGCAGCCCCAACAGGGATCTTAGCAATCAGCCCCAGCATTTT CASSPNRDLSNQPQHF
TRBJ1-1 TRBD1 - TRBV19 TGTGCCAGTAGTAATTTGGCCGGGACAGTGAACACTGAAGCTTTCTTT CASSNLAGTVNTEAFF
TRBJ1-4 TRBD1 - TRBV7-7 TGTGCTAGCAGCCCTACAGGGACAGGCGAAAAACTGTTTTTT CASSPTGTGEKLFF